The 2 T cell receptor beta chains listed next were all sequenced from one sample in a study of blood T cell repertoires in COVID-19. Profiling relied on immunoSEQ multiplex PCR, and the TCRdb table lists in-frame clones only, not all of them. This table has around 220,000 clones, 80% to 85% appearing once. The sample taken for sequencing was peripheral blood. These TCRs come from a woman aged 80 or over with COVID-19, enrolled during active disease.

J is TRBJ2-1 and V is TRBV6-6, with D maybe TRBD1 (6 bases). In germline, CDR1 is MNHNY, CDR2 SVGAGI (reference sequence). V lost 6 bases to trimming and J lost 3 bases, with 15 bases between them. This CDR3 region has 15 residues. CDR3 amino acids: CASSQDRKGYNEQFF. The CDR3, as DNA: TGTGCCAGCAGCCAAGACAGGAAGGGCTACAATGAGCAGTTCTTC.

This chain links TRBV30 with TRBJ1-4, with D possibly matching TRBD1 (6 bases). Looked up from germline, CDR1 is GTSNPN and CDR2 is SVGIG (reference sequence). The CDR3 runs to 19 residues. V was shortened by 3 bases and J by 8 bases, with 31 bases between the two germline ends. CDR3 sequence: CAWSRGAYPLTRGSEKLFF. CDR3 bases: TGTGCCTGGAGCCGGGGGGCTTATCCTCTAACTAGAGGGTCCGAAAAACTGTTTTTT.